The 21 T cell receptor beta chains given below trace back to one sample, sequenced in a study of shared clonotypes between healthy human individuals. Profiling relied on immunoSEQ multiplex PCR, and the TCRdb table lists in-frame clones only, not all of them. The data hold about 2.2 million clones, with roughly 91% observed a single time. Terminally differentiated effector memory CD45RA+ cells were excluded from the naive CD8 cells, which were CD45RO-negative and positively selected for CCR7. The sample consisted of naive CD8+ T cells from PBMCs. These receptors were obtained from a man aged 18-30 years in good health. Some clones in this sample may be carry-over from other donors' samples.

V usage is TRBV27 and J usage is TRBJ1-2; TRBD1 matches at 7 bases. In germline, CDR1 is MNHEY, CDR2 SMNVEV (reference sequence). The CDR3 is 14 residues long. V was clipped by 4 bases and J by 5 bases; unmatched bases: 7. As DNA, the CDR3 is TGTGCCAGCAGTTCCGCCGGGACAGCATATGGCTACACCTTC. Residues: CASSSAGTAYGYTF.

The V and J genes are TRBV7-9 and TRBJ1-4; D gene uncertain. V shed 6 bases and J shed 8 bases, with 19 bases lying between them. Germline V CDR1 and CDR2: SEHNR, FQNEAQ (reference sequence). This CDR3 contains 15 residues. The CDR3 DNA sequence: TGTGCCAGCAGTAGGAGGACTGTTGGTGTCGAAAAACTGTTTTTT. Protein product: CASSRRTVGVEKLFF.

The count of this clone is one. The chain links TRBV28 to TRBJ1-5; D ambiguous. The CDR3 extends over 16 amino acids. The V gene lost 5 bases and the J gene lost 0 bases, with 14 bases spanning the gap. The germline V gene has CDR1 MDHEN and CDR2 SYDVKM. The CDR3 DNA is TGTGCCAGCAGTCTGGGAGCGATATATAGCAATCAGCCCCAGCATTTT. It codes for CASSLGAIYSNQPQHF.

The gene calls are TRBV5-1 and TRBJ2-1; possibly TRBD1 for D (5 bases). Germline V gives CDR1 SGHRS, CDR2 YFSETQ. The CDR3 loop spans 15 amino acids. V was clipped by 0 bases and J by 2 bases, with 9 bases between them. CDR3 amino acids: CASSLGPDTYNEQFF. CDR3 DNA: TGCGCCAGCAGCTTGGGTCCGGACACCTACAATGAGCAGTTCTTC.

The rearrangement links TRBV5-3 to TRBJ2-7, with D maybe TRBD1 (6 bases). TRBV5-3 is an ORF, with its function uncertain. This CDR3 comprises 18 residues. Deletions cut 5 bases from V and 7 bases from J, with 31 bases between. CDR3 amino acids: CARRNRTPTRGCLEEQYF. CDR3 DNA sequence: TGTGCCAGAAGGAATCGAACCCCCACCAGGGGATGTTTGGAGGAGCAGTACTTC.

This chain joins TRBV29-1 and TRBJ1-2, with 7 bases that match TRBD1. The CDR3 consists of 13 residues. The J segment lost 2 bases and the V segment lost 6 bases, leaving 6 bases of the junction unmatched. Per germline, CDR1 SQVTM and CDR2 ANQGSEA. DNA for the CDR3: TGCAGCGTCCTGACAGGGATGAACTATGGCTACACCTTC. It yields the protein CSVLTGMNYGYTF.

The chain is built from TRBV7-2 and TRBJ2-5; 13 bases map to TRBD2. The germline gives CDR1 SGHTA, CDR2 FQGNSA. The ends lost 3 bases at V and 3 bases at J; junction bases unmatched: 7. CDR3 length equals 17 residues. The CDR3 reads CASSFRPGTSGKETQYF. CDR3 sequence (DNA): TGTGCCAGCAGCTTTAGACCCGGGACTAGCGGGAAAGAGACCCAGTACTTC.

The chain joins TRBV6-5 to TRBJ1-2; D is undetermined. V was trimmed by 1 base and J by 6 bases, leaving 15 bases between them. This CDR3 has 15 amino acids. Germline V CDR1 and CDR2: MNHEY, SVGAGI. The CDR3 nucleotides read TGTGCCAGCAGTTACTACTACCGGAAGACCAATGGCTACACCTTC. Protein: CASSYYYRKTNGYTF.

This clone was detected only once. The rearrangement links TRBV11-2 to TRBJ2-1; 10 positions agree with TRBD1. Germline CDR1 reads SGHAT; CDR2 reads FQNNGV. The J segment lost 7 bases and the V segment lost 8 bases, leaving 8 bases of the junction unmatched. The CDR3 has 14 amino acids. CDR3 amino acids: CASEGQGLRNEQFF. DNA for the CDR3: TGTGCCAGCGAGGGACAGGGGCTAAGAAATGAGCAGTTCTTC. Full variable domain (remainder filled in from reference TRBV11-2 and TRBJ2-1): EAGVAQSPRYKIIEKRQSVAFWCNPISGHATLYWYQQILGQGPKLLIQFQNNGVVDDSQLPKDRFSAERLKGVDSTLKIQPAKLEDSAVYLCASEGQGLRNEQFFGPGTRLTVL.

The V call is TRBV28, the J call TRBJ2-7; D is ambiguous. The germline gives CDR1 MDHEN, CDR2 SYDVKM. V lost 5 bases and J lost 12, with 23 bases in between. The CDR3 runs to 14 residues. The CDR3: CASSPPSEASEWYF. CDR3 nucleotide sequence: TGTGCCAGCAGTCCCCCCTCCGAGGCCTCAGAGTGGTACTTC.

This clone came up once. The rearrangement joins TRBV7-6 to TRBJ2-2; D is undetermined. The CDR3 has 18 amino acids. Trimming removed 3 bases at V and 8 bases at J, with 25 bases between. The V gene's germline CDR1 is SGHVS and CDR2 FNYEAQ. As DNA, the CDR3 is TGTGCCAGCAGCTTCTTGGGGATCGCAGGCGGCTTTGGGGGGGAGCTGTTTTTT. Residues: CASSFLGIAGGFGGELFF. The complete variable domain, with remaining parts taken from reference TRBV7-6 and TRBJ2-2, reads GAGVSQSPRYKVTKRGQDVALRCDPISGHVSLYWYRQALGQGPEFLTYFNYEAQQDKSGLPNDRFSAERPEGSISTLTIQRTEQRDSAMYRCASSFLGIAGGFGGELFFGEGSRLTVL.

CDR3 region: CASSFGPWGGNGADTQYF. In nucleotides, the CDR3 is TGTGCCAGCAGTTTCGGCCCCTGGGGGGGGAATGGCGCAGATACGCAGTATTTT. The chain couples TRBV27 to TRBJ2-3; 7 positions match TRBD2. Trimming took 3 bases from V and 4 from J; bases not matched to a gene: 16. In germline, CDR1 is MNHEY, CDR2 SMNVEV (reference sequence). This CDR3 contains 18 residues.

The gene calls are TRBV6-5 and TRBJ2-5, with D maybe TRBD1 (7 bases). Per the germline V gene, CDR1 is MNHEY and CDR2 is SVGAGI. Trimming took 4 bases from V and 5 from J, leaving 14 bases between them. This CDR3 region has 14 residues. The chain's CDR3 is CASSSKGAGETQYF. The CDR3 DNA sequence: TGTGCCAGCAGTTCTAAGGGGGCGGGGGAGACCCAGTACTTC.

The V gene is TRBV6-5, the J gene TRBJ1-5, with D unresolved. Trimming removed 6 bases from V and 0 bases from J, with 12 bases in between. The CDR3 has 15 residues. Germline V lookup: CDR1 MNHEY, CDR2 SVGAGI. CDR3 loop: CASSQDGDSNQPQHF. For the CDR3, the DNA is TGTGCCAGCAGCCAGGACGGTGATAGCAATCAGCCCCAGCATTTT.

This chain links TRBV29-1 with TRBJ2-1, with D possibly being TRBD2 (7 bases). The CDR3 is 13 residues long. The germline gives CDR1 SQVTM, CDR2 ANQGSEA. V lost 5 bases to trimming and J lost 5 bases, with 13 bases between them. The CDR3 loop reads CSVLGGGDNEQFF. The CDR3 region has the DNA TGCAGCGTTCTTGGGGGGGGCGACAATGAGCAGTTCTTC.

J is TRBJ2-1 and V is TRBV9; D unclear. Germline assignment: CDR1 SGDLS and CDR2 YYNGEE. This CDR3 is 16 amino acids long. Between the trimmed V and J ends, which lost 0 bases and 8 bases, there was a span of 18 bases. The CDR3 nucleotides read TGTGCCAGCAGCGTAGGGAATAGCCTCTTCTTCGATGAGCAGTTCTTC. This encodes CASSVGNSLFFDEQFF. The entire variable domain, with the rest obtained from reference TRBV9 and TRBJ2-1, is as follows: DSGVTQTPKHLITATGQRVTLRCSPRSGDLSVYWYQQSLDQGLQFLIQYYNGEERAKGNILERFSAQQFPDLHSELNLSSLELGDSALYFCASSVGNSLFFDEQFFGPGTRLTVL.

The chain couples TRBV11-2 to TRBJ2-7; either TRBD1 or TRBD2 may fit D (5 bases each). The CDR3 covers 16 residues. In germline, CDR1 is SGHAT, CDR2 FQNNGV. Deletions cut 6 bases from V and 2 bases from J, with 20 bases between. The CDR3 region has the DNA TGTGCCAGCAGTCTATCTACAGGACCGGGACCCTACGAGCAGTACTTC. Translated: CASSLSTGPGPYEQYF.

CDR3 protein: CASSIPRGELFF. CDR3 in DNA: TGTGCCAGCAGTATCCCCCGCGGGGAGCTGTTTTTT. The genes are TRBV27 and TRBJ2-2; no reliable D call. Germline CDR1 reads MNHEY; CDR2 reads SMNVEV (reference sequence). The CDR3 runs 12 residues. The germline V and J ends were trimmed by 5 bases and 7 bases, with 8 bases remaining between them.

The rearrangement links TRBV9 to TRBJ2-7; 7 bases align to TRBD1. The CDR3 spans 12 residues. CDR1 is SGDLS, CDR2 YYNGEE, per germline. V lost 4 bases and J lost 6; bases outside the gene matches: 4. CDR3 in amino acids: CASSLGQAEQYF. CDR3 nucleotides: TGTGCCAGCAGCTTAGGACAGGCCGAGCAGTACTTC.

V and J are TRBV15 and TRBJ2-2; D gene uncertain. V lost 0 bases and J lost 6, with 20 bases in between. This CDR3 is 18 amino acids long. Per the germline V gene, CDR1 is LNHNV and CDR2 is YYDKDF (reference sequence). The CDR3 DNA sequence: TGTGCCACCAGCAGAGACCAGGATAGAGAGGATTGGGCCGGGGAGCTGTTTTTT. It codes for CATSRDQDREDWAGELFF.

The CDR3 DNA follows: TGTGCCAGCAGTGACCACCTGAACACTGAAGCTTTCTTT. Translation: CASSDHLNTEAFF. This sequence joins TRBV2 and TRBJ1-1; D is ambiguous. The CDR3 is made up of 13 amino acids. Trimming stripped 3 bases from V and 0 bases from J, with 5 bases between. CDR1 SNHLY and CDR2 FYNNEI come from the germline V gene.